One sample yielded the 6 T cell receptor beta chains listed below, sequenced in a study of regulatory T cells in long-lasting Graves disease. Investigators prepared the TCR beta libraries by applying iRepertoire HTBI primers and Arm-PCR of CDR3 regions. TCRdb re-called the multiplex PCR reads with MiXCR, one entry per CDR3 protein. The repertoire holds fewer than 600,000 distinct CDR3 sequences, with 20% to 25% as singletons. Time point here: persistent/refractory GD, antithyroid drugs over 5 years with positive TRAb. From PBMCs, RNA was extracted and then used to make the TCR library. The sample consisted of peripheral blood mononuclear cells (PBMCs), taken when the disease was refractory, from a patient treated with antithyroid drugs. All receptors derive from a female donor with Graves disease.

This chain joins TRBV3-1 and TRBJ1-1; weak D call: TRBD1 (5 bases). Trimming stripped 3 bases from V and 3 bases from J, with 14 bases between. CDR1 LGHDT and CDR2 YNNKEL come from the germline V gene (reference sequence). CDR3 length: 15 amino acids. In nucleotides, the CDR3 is TGTGCCAGCAGCCAGATTCTTGGGGGGGACACTGAAGCTTTCTTT. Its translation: CASSQILGGDTEAFF.

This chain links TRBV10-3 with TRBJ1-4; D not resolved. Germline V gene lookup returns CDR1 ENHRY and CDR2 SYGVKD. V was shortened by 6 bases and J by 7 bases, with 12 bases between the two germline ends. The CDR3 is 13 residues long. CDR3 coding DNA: TGTGCCATCAGCGCCTCTGATGGTGAAAAACTGTTTTTT. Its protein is CAISASDGEKLFF.

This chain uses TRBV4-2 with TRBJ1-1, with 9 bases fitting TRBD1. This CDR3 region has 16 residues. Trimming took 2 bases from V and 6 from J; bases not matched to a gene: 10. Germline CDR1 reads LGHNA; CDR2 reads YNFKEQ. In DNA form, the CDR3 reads TGTGCCAGCAGCCAAAGGACAGGGGTTGGTGTTGCTGAAGCTTTCTTT. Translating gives CASSQRTGVGVAEAFF.

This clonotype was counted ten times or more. The CDR3 loop is CASSPRDRVDQPQHF. DNA of the CDR3: TGTGCCAGCAGCCCCCGGGACAGGGTGGATCAGCCCCAGCATTTT. The J gene is TRBJ1-5, the V gene TRBV7-2, with 9 bases matching TRBD1. The CDR3 is made up of 15 amino acids. V shed 5 bases and J 5 bases; nucleotides not matched to a gene: 7. In germline, CDR1 is SGHTA, CDR2 FQGNSA.

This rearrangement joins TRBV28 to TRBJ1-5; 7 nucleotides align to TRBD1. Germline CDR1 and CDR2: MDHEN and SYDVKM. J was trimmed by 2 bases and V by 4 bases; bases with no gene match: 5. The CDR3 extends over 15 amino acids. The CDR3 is CASSSGQVRNQPQHF. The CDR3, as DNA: TGTGCCAGCAGTTCCGGACAGGTCCGCAATCAGCCCCAGCATTTT.

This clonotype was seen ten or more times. Written as DNA, the CDR3 is TGTGCCAGCAGTGTGGACAGGGAGGTTACCGGGGAGCTGTTTTTT. Translation gives CASSVDREVTGELFF. V is TRBV2 and J is TRBJ2-2; TRBD1 aligns across 8 bases. The CDR3 covers 15 residues. Germline lookup yields CDR1 SNHLY and CDR2 FYNNEI. Trimming took 4 bases from V and 5 from J; bases not matched to a gene: 6.